These 12 T cell receptor beta chains originate from one sample sequenced in a study of blood T cell repertoires in COVID-19. The table came from immunoSEQ multiplex PCR; TCRdb's copy has only in-frame clones and leaves some out. This sample has about 130,000 clones, with approximately 87% found just once. Sequencing was carried out using peripheral blood. These receptors all come from a woman aged 60-75 years with acute or convalescent COVID-19.

The rearrangement links TRBV2 to TRBJ1-6; D uncertain. Looked up from germline, CDR1 is SNHLY and CDR2 is FYNNEI. Trimming shortened V by 7 bases and J by 7 bases, and 8 bases separated the two germline ends. This CDR3 has 12 amino acids. CDR3 region: CASNPQNSPLHF. DNA for the CDR3: TGTGCCAGCAATCCTCAGAATTCACCCCTCCACTTT.

This chain connects TRBV7-6 to TRBJ1-6; possibly TRBD1 for D (5 bases). Germline CDR1 is SGHVS and CDR2 is FNYEAQ. This CDR3 has 18 residues. V was cut by 4 bases and J by 0 bases, with 16 bases left in between. The CDR3 DNA reads TGTGCCAGCAGCTCAACAGGTCAAATAAGCTCCTATAATTCACCCCTCCACTTT. It is translated as CASSSTGQISSYNSPLHF.

The genes are TRBV24-1 and TRBJ1-4; TRBD1 might be the D (5 bases). Trimming stripped 4 bases from V and 10 bases from J, with 18 bases between. The CDR3 extends over 15 amino acids. Germline CDR1 reads KGHDR; CDR2 reads SFDVKD. CDR3 loop: CATSDPLTGEGKLFF. The CDR3 DNA is TGTGCCACCAGTGACCCCCTAACGGGGGAAGGAAAACTGTTTTTT.

The chain recombines TRBV9 with TRBJ2-1, with 9 bases that match TRBD2. Trimming cost V 4 bases and J 4 bases; bases outside gene matches: 6. Germline values: CDR1 SGDLS, CDR2 YYNGEE. The CDR3 is 15 amino acids. In DNA, the CDR3 is TGTGCCAGCAGCCGGGGGACTAGCTCGTACAATGAGCAGTTCTTC. Its protein product is CASSRGTSSYNEQFF. Using reference TRBV9 and TRBJ2-1 for the parts outside the CDR3, the full variable domain is DSGVTQTPKHLITATGQRVTLRCSPRSGDLSVYWYQQSLDQGLQFLIQYYNGEERAKGNILERFSAQQFPDLHSELNLSSLELGDSALYFCASSRGTSSYNEQFFGPGTRLTVL.

The chain links TRBV5-7 to TRBJ1-5; 8 bases fit TRBD1. TRBV5-7 is filed as an ORF, its function uncertain. V lost 2 bases to trimming and J lost 0 bases; unmatched junction nucleotides: 10. The CDR3 contains 18 residues. CDR3 nucleotides: TGTGCCAGCAGCTTACGCGGGCAGGGGGCCATTAGCAATCAGCCCCAGCATTTT. This sequence encodes CASSLRGQGAISNQPQHF.

This rearrangement joins TRBV28 to TRBJ2-7; the D gene is possibly TRBD1 (5 bases). This CDR3 has 14 amino acids. Germline V gives CDR1 MDHEN, CDR2 SYDVKM. Deletions cut 5 bases from V and 0 bases from J, with 11 bases between. The chain's CDR3 is CASSTGPSSYEQYF. CDR3 DNA: TGTGCCAGCAGTACAGGTCCTAGCTCCTACGAGCAGTACTTC.

The rearrangement links TRBV28 to TRBJ2-1; 9 nucleotides match TRBD1. Germline values: CDR1 MDHEN, CDR2 SYDVKM. V lost 0 bases to trimming and J lost 6 bases; unmatched junction nucleotides: 12. The CDR3 totals 18 residues. CDR3: CASSLWGRWGQGGNEQFF. In DNA, the CDR3 is TGTGCCAGCAGTTTATGGGGGAGGTGGGGACAGGGTGGCAATGAGCAGTTCTTC.

The rearrangement uses TRBV3-1 (or the pseudogene TRBV3-2) and TRBJ2-1; 8 bases map to TRBD2. J was trimmed by 0 bases and V by 7 bases; bases with no gene match: 5. This CDR3 has 15 residues. CDR1 LGHDT and CDR2 YNNKEL come from the germline V gene (reference sequence). CDR3 amino acids: CASNRGGNSYNEQFF. The DNA of the CDR3 is TGTGCCAGCAACCGGGGGGGAAACTCCTACAATGAGCAGTTCTTC.

The chain joins TRBV9 to TRBJ1-3; 7 nucleotides line up with TRBD1. The V gene's germline CDR1 is SGDLS and CDR2 YYNGEE. V dropped 3 bases and J dropped 7; count of bases not matched to a gene: 7. The CDR3 runs to 14 residues. The CDR3 DNA is TGTGCCAGCAGCGCGGGCCAGGGGGACAACACCATATATTTT. Translated: CASSAGQGDNTIYF.

J is TRBJ1-4 and V is TRBV5-1, with no clear D. The V end was cut by 2 bases, the J end by 4 bases, with 9 bases between. Germline values: CDR1 SGHRS, CDR2 YFSETQ. The length of the CDR3 is 14 residues. The CDR3 region is CASSFGGDNEKLFF. In DNA, the CDR3 is TGCGCCAGCAGCTTTGGCGGGGATAATGAAAAACTGTTTTTT.

The chain is built from TRBV27 and TRBJ1-6; 7 bases match TRBD1. The trim removed 4 bases at V and 0 bases at J, leaving 18 bases unmatched. Germline lookup yields CDR1 MNHEY and CDR2 SMNVEV (reference sequence). The CDR3 totals 21 residues. The CDR3 region is CASSYRWDSRASGSYNSPLHF. The CDR3 nucleotides read TGTGCCAGCAGTTATCGGTGGGACAGTAGGGCCAGCGGCTCCTATAATTCACCCCTCCACTTT.

This clone turned up a few times. The CDR3 coding sequence is TGTGCCAGCAGCCCACAGGGGCCGATGAACACTGAAGCTTTCTTT. Translated, it gives CASSPQGPMNTEAFF. The rearrangement uses TRBV11-3 and TRBJ1-1; 7 bases align to TRBD1. Germline loops: CDR1 SGHNT, CDR2 YENEEA. This CDR3 region has 15 residues. With V trimmed by 5 bases and J by 0 bases, 6 bases remained unmatched.